The 13 T cell receptor beta chains presented below share a single source sample, sequenced in a study of cytomegalovirus exposure and HLA in healthy donors. PCR involved 60 Vbeta and 13 Jbeta primers. Assay: immunoSEQ multiplex PCR; the TCRdb copy retains only in-frame clones and omits some. This table holds some 110,000 clones, more than 75% found once. Sequences were obtained from PBMCs. These receptor sequences come from a man aged 40-49 years in good health and CMV-seronegative.

In its sample, this clone was seen once. Its ends do not fully match the called genes, so a read error is possible. V gene TRBV7-2 combines with J gene TRBJ2-7, with 11 positions matching TRBD2. The CDR3 contains 15 residues. CDR1 and CDR2 from the germline V gene are SGHTA and FQGNSA. CDR3 amino acids: CASSFTSGGTYEQCF. The CDR3 DNA follows: TGTGCCAGCAGCTTTACTAGCGGGGGTACCTACGAGCAGTGCTTC.

V is TRBV13 and J is TRBJ2-2, with D unresolved. Germline V lookup: CDR1 PRHDT, CDR2 FYEKMQ (reference sequence). There are 12 residues in the CDR3. The V end lost 3 bases, the J end lost 8 bases, and 7 bases lay between the germline ends. The CDR3 nucleotides read TGTGCCAGCAGCTTCACGGTGGGGGAGCTGTTTTTT. As protein: CASSFTVGELFF.

This chain's CDR3 is CASRLLGAGNTIYF. CDR3 in DNA: TGTGCCAGCAGACTCTTAGGGGCTGGAAACACCATATATTTT. The chain combines TRBV7-8 with TRBJ1-3; tentative D call: TRBD1 (5 bases). V gave up 6 bases and J gave up 2 bases, with 11 bases separating them. Germline loops: CDR1 SGHVS, CDR2 FQNEAQ. The CDR3 runs 14 residues.

This chain connects TRBV19 to TRBJ1-1, with 8 bases aligning to TRBD1. This CDR3 has 19 residues. The germline CDR1 and CDR2 sequences are LNHDA and SQIVND (reference sequence). The junction had 16 bases not matched to a gene; V was cut back by 3 bases and J by 1 base. CDR3 DNA sequence: TGTGCCAGTAGTATCTTTCCGGACAGGGAGTTTTTATGGAACACTGAAGCTTTCTTT. This translates into CASSIFPDREFLWNTEAFF.

This rearrangement joins TRBV9 to TRBJ1-6; unclear D gene. The CDR3 length is 17 residues. Trimming stripped 0 bases from V and 0 bases from J, with 10 bases between. Germline loops: CDR1 SGDLS, CDR2 YYNGEE. The CDR3: CASSVGWSSSYNSPLHF. The CDR3 DNA is TGTGCCAGCAGCGTAGGGTGGTCTAGCTCCTATAATTCACCCCTCCACTTT.

The chain couples TRBV13 to TRBJ2-7, with TRBD1 identical over 7 bases. CDR1 is PRHDT, CDR2 FYEKMQ, per germline (reference sequence). The CDR3 spans 14 residues. With V trimmed by 5 bases and J by 0 bases, 4 bases remained unmatched. CDR3 DNA: TGTGCCAGCAGCCAGGGACAGCCCTCCTACGAGCAGTACTTC. This sequence encodes CASSQGQPSYEQYF. The full variable domain, in which reference TRBV13 and TRBJ2-7 provide the parts outside the CDR3, is AAGVIQSPRHLIKEKRETATLKCYPIPRHDTVYWYQQGPGQDPQFLISFYEKMQSDKGSIPDRFSAQQFSDYHSELNMSSLELGDSALYFCASSQGQPSYEQYFGPGTRLTVT.

CDR3 region: CASRTTGGGLDGYTF. DNA of the CDR3: TGTGCCAGTAGGACTACCGGGGGGGGACTGGATGGCTACACCTTC. The chain carries TRBV19 and TRBJ1-2; tentative D call: TRBD1 (5 bases). The CDR3 is 15 amino acids. From germline, CDR1 is LNHDA and CDR2 SQIVND (reference sequence). The V and J ends lost 6 bases and 6 bases respectively, with 20 bases between them.

The chain joins TRBV7-3 to TRBJ2-3; TRBD2 agrees at 14 bases. The CDR3 runs to 16 residues. Germline CDR1 SGHTA, CDR2 FQGTGA. J lost 6 bases, V lost 1 base, and 3 bases had no gene match. This CDR3 reads CASSLIRLAGGDTQYF. CDR3 sequence (DNA): TGTGCCAGCAGCTTAATTCGACTAGCGGGGGGGGATACGCAGTATTTT.

V is TRBV15 and J is TRBJ2-5, with a possible D match to TRBD2 (5 bases). The CDR3 runs 13 residues. From germline, CDR1 is LNHNV and CDR2 YYDKDF (reference sequence). V lost 8 bases and J lost 9, with 19 bases in between. CDR3 DNA sequence: TGTGCCACCCAGGACCGGGGTACAATAGCCCAGTACTTC. It translates to CATQDRGTIAQYF.

Here the CDR3 DNA reads TGTGCCAGCAGCGCTGACGGGAGAGAGGGAGAGACCCAGTACTTC. Translation gives CASSADGREGETQYF. The rearrangement joins TRBV5-4 to TRBJ2-5; D possibly corresponds to TRBD2 (6 bases). Trimming shortened V by 4 bases and J by 4 bases, and 17 bases separated the two germline ends. Germline V gives CDR1 SGHNT, CDR2 YYREEE (reference sequence). The CDR3 has 15 residues.

This chain links TRBV9 with TRBJ1-1; 7 bases agree with TRBD1. J lost 7 bases, V lost 4 bases, and 4 bases had no gene match. The germline V gene has CDR1 SGDLS and CDR2 YYNGEE. This CDR3 is 12 amino acids long. The CDR3 spells CASSPGTDEAFF. The CDR3 DNA reads as TGTGCCAGCAGCCCCGGGACAGATGAAGCTTTCTTT.

The CDR3, as DNA: TGTGCCAGCAGTGAATATGCAGGGGTCGGGAACACTGAAGCTTTCTTT. Protein product: CASSEYAGVGNTEAFF. J is TRBJ1-1 and V is TRBV25-1; D is possibly TRBD1 (6 bases). V was shortened by 0 bases and J by 1 base, with 12 bases between the two germline ends. Looked up from germline, CDR1 is MGHDK and CDR2 is SYGVNS. This CDR3 is built from 16 residues.

A single count supports this clone. This sequence joins TRBV27 and TRBJ2-1; tentatively, D is TRBD1 (5 bases). V lost 6 bases and J 0 bases, leaving 12 bases between the germline ends. Germline CDR1 MNHEY, CDR2 SMNVEV (reference sequence). This CDR3 has 15 amino acids. CDR3 bases: TGTGCCAGCAGCTCGACAGCCTTCTCCTACAATGAGCAGTTCTTC. As protein: CASSSTAFSYNEQFF.